The present T cell receptor beta chain was sequenced within a study of T cells in Graves' hyperthyroidism and ophthalmopathy. Germline-derived CDR1 and CDR2 are SQVTM and ANQGSEA. This CDR3 has 13 residues. Trimming took 4 bases from V and 5 from J; bases not matched to a gene: 5. RNA transcripts yielded amplified TCR beta CDR3 regions. The HTBI primer set was used in a first-round RT-PCR of the TCR CDR3. A single record per CDR3 protein comes from TCRdb applying MiXCR to the multiplex PCR reads. The sample includes almost 350,000 distinct CDR3 sequences, 15% to 20% of them seen just once. This clonotype was recorded at least ten times. What it recognizes is unknown. Findings and caveats of the study: The authors' 13 V-J model separated ophthalmopathy from stable hyperthyroidism. Blood shared most expanded thyroid clonotypes above 0.001.

The receptor comes from a woman aged 35 to 49 with Graves' ophthalmopathy. The specimen was blood. J is TRBJ2-7 and V is TRBV29-1; 10 bases agree with TRBD2. CDR3 loop: CSVALAGGDEQYF. For the CDR3, the DNA is TGCAGCGTTGCGTTAGCGGGAGGCGACGAGCAGTACTTC.